The rows below give T cell receptor beta chains drawn from one sample of a study of a mutant IDH1 vaccine in newly diagnosed glioma. Libraries were prepared by immunoSEQ multiplex PCR; TCRdb keeps only in-frame clonotypes and omits some of them. The sample lists 43,000 or so clones, 85% to 95% seen once, with roughly 2.3% in the top ten. The antigens these receptors bind are not known. The sequences come from PBMCs, collected from a glioma patient whose treatment included an IDH1 peptide vaccine. Receptors were obtained from a man in his forties or fifties with glioma. Both conserved end residues are part of each CDR3. A D gene is named only where the DNA matches it firmly.

j_call v_call d_call cdr3_nt cdr3_aa
TRBJ2-1 TRBV6-6 NA TGTGCCAGCAGTTACCCGGCTAGCCCTCATGGGGATGAGCAGTTCTTC CASSYPASPHGDEQFF
TRBJ2-5 TRBV5-1 TRBD2 TGCGCCAGCAGCACGACTAGCCCAGAGACCCAGTACTTC CASSTTSPETQYF
TRBJ2-5 TRBV2 NA TGTGCCAGCAGTGAAGCCCTGGGAGAGACCCAGTACTTC CASSEALGETQYF
TRBJ2-7 TRBV19 NA TGTGCCAGTAGTTCTACTCAGGGTAACGAGCAGTACTTC CASSSTQGNEQYF
TRBJ2-5 TRBV7-6 TRBD1 TGTGCCAGCAGCTTAGACAGGGGGCGCCGGGAGCAGTACTTC CASSLDRGRREQYF
TRBJ1-2 TRBV7-9 NA TGTGCCAGCAGCCCCCGGGGGAGCTCGGCCTATGGCTACACCTTC CASSPRGSSAYGYTF
TRBJ1-5 TRBV19 NA TGTGCCAGTAGTATAGCGCCAGGGCGGGCGAGCAATCAGCCCCAGCATTTT CASSIAPGRASNQPQHF
TRBJ2-1 TRBV9 TRBD2 TGTGCCAGCAGCGATAGCGGGAGTAATGAGCAGTTCTTC CASSDSGSNEQFF
TRBJ2-7 TRBV5-1 TRBD2 TGCGCCAGCAGCTTGGCGGGCGGGAGAAAAGACGAGCAGTACTTC CASSLAGGRKDEQYF
TRBJ2-7 TRBV29-1 NA TGCAGCGTTGAAACCGACTTTTCCTACGAGCAGTACTTC CSVETDFSYEQYF
TRBJ2-7 TRBV4-1 NA TGCGCCAGCAGCCAAGCGGGACCCCACTACGAGCAGTACTTC CASSQAGPHYEQYF